One TCR beta chain is described in this entry. These data come from a study of metastatic and nonmetastatic thyroid tumors. Trimming cost V 0 bases and J 4 bases, with 13 bases left between them. CDR1 and CDR2 (germline): DFQATT, SNEGSKA (reference sequence). The CDR3 has 14 residues. All patients reached thyroid surgery having received no treatment beforehand. TCRdb called clones again from the PCR reads with MiXCR. The data hold roughly 24,000 clones, with over 20% observed a single time. The material sequenced was blood. The clonotype comes from a male donor with papillary thyroid cancer or a benign thyroid nodule (not recorded which). Some clones in this sample may be carry-over from other donors' samples. The V gene is TRBV20-1, the J gene TRBJ2-7; a weak D match, TRBD2 (5 bases). The CDR3: CSARDPETSYEQYF. In DNA form, the CDR3 reads TGCAGTGCTAGAGATCCCGAAACTAGTTACGAGCAGTACTTC.